The source of this TCR beta chain is a study of T cell responses to AZD1222 COVID-19 vaccine. CDR1 MDHEN and CDR2 SYDVKM come from the germline V gene. This CDR3 region has 14 residues. J gave up 8 bases and V 2 bases, and 6 bases lay outside the gene matches. Produced via immunoSEQ multiplex PCR; TCRdb's table is partial and in-frame only. The table shows around 83,000 clones, with around 88% occurring only once. V gene TRBV28 combines with J gene TRBJ1-2; TRBD1 aligns across 9 bases. Sequencing was performed on peripheral blood, taken on day 0 of AZD1222 vaccination. The source of this sequence is an adult in good health. CDR3 DNA sequence: TGTGCCAGCAGTTTAATCGGGACAGGGTTAGGCTACACCTTC. Protein: CASSLIGTGLGYTF.